A single sample gave rise to the 9 T cell receptor beta chains below, sequenced in a study of blood T cell repertoires in COVID-19. The protocol was immunoSEQ multiplex PCR, while the TCRdb copy is restricted to in-frame clones and leaves out a portion. The sample has tens of thousands of clones, roughly nine tenths seen once. Source material: peripheral blood. The receptors originated from a woman older than 75 with active or convalescent COVID-19.

This rearrangement joins TRBV6-6 to TRBJ1-2; D unresolved. V gave up 6 bases and J gave up 1 base, with 12 bases separating them. CDR3 length equals 14 residues. Germline CDR1 reads MNHNY; CDR2 reads SVGAGI (reference sequence). The CDR3 DNA reads as TGTGCCAGCAGGACACAGCCCCTTAACTATGGCTACACCTTC. It is translated as CASRTQPLNYGYTF.

This chain links TRBV7-2 with TRBJ2-1; D possibly corresponds to TRBD2 (7 bases). The CDR3 runs to 16 residues. CDR1 is SGHTA, CDR2 FQGNSA, per germline. Trimming stripped 1 base from V and 3 bases from J, with 13 bases between. CDR3 sequence (DNA): TGTGCCAGCAGCTTAGGAGGGGGGGCACGCTACAATGAGCAGTTCTTC. This codes for CASSLGGGARYNEQFF. Based on the CDR3 plus reference TRBV7-2 and TRBJ2-1, the full variable domain is GAGVSQSPSNKVTEKGKDVELRCDPISGHTALYWYRQSLGQGLEFLIYFQGNSAPDKSGLPSDRFSAERTGGSVSTLTIQRTQQEDSAVYLCASSLGGGARYNEQFFGPGTRLTVL.

The V gene is TRBV2, the J gene TRBJ2-7; possible D gene TRBD1, 5 bases. Trimming stripped 5 bases from V and 0 bases from J, with 8 bases between. Germline-derived CDR1 and CDR2 are SNHLY and FYNNEI. This CDR3 is 13 amino acids long. This CDR3 is CASSMTVSYEQYF. The CDR3, as DNA: TGTGCCAGCAGTATGACAGTCTCCTACGAGCAGTACTTC. Based on the CDR3 plus reference TRBV2 and TRBJ2-7, the full variable domain is EPEVTQTPSHQVTQMGQEVILRCVPISNHLYFYWYRQILGQKVEFLVSFYNNEISEKSEIFDDQFSVERPDGSNFTLKIRSTKLEDSAMYFCASSMTVSYEQYFGPGTRLTVT.

Written as DNA, the CDR3 is TGCGCCAGCAGCCCTACTAGCGGGACGTCCTACGAGCAGTACTTC. Protein product: CASSPTSGTSYEQYF. The rearrangement uses TRBV5-1 and TRBJ2-7, with TRBD2 matching over 10 bases. Per germline, CDR1 SGHRS and CDR2 YFSETQ. Unmatched junction bases numbered 5, after V lost 4 bases and J lost 1 base. The CDR3 is made up of 15 amino acids.

J is TRBJ1-5 and V is TRBV19, with D uncertain. V shed 4 bases and J shed 6 bases, with 10 bases lying between them. The CDR3 totals 13 residues. Germline-derived CDR1 and CDR2 are LNHDA and SQIVND (reference sequence). CDR3 coding DNA: TGTGCCAGTAGTACGGGGTTGGGTCAGCCCCAGCATTTT. Its protein product is CASSTGLGQPQHF.

The chain joins TRBV6-1 to TRBJ1-3; possible D gene TRBD1, 6 bases. Germline values: CDR1 MNHNS, CDR2 SASEGT. Trimming took off 1 base at V and 6 bases at J, with 7 bases between the two ends. The CDR3 spans 13 residues. CDR3 loop: CASSEVGANTIYF. The CDR3 DNA follows: TGTGCCAGCAGTGAAGTGGGGGCAAACACCATATATTTT.

The gene calls are TRBV24-1 and TRBJ2-2; D may be TRBD2 (5 bases). The germline gives CDR1 KGHDR, CDR2 SFDVKD. CDR3 length: 16 amino acids. Trimming left V 9 bases short and J 0 bases short, with 16 bases between. CDR3 DNA: TGTGCCACCCAAGGGCCAAGCGGACCGAACACCGGGGAGCTGTTTTTT. Translated: CATQGPSGPNTGELFF.

This clone was found a few times. This chain's CDR3 is CASSQDLQGTSGGAIDTQYF. For the CDR3, the DNA is TGTGCCAGCAGCCAAGATCTACAAGGGACTAGCGGGGGGGCGATAGATACGCAGTATTTT. The gene calls are TRBV4-2 and TRBJ2-3, with 16 bases identical to TRBD2. CDR1 is LGHNA and CDR2 is YNFKEQ in the germline V gene. The trim removed 0 bases at V and 5 bases at J, leaving 11 bases unmatched. There are 20 residues in the CDR3.

The CDR3 reads CASRETGAQNIQYF. The CDR3 nucleotides are TGTGCCAGCAGAGAGACAGGGGCGCAAAACATTCAGTACTTC. The chain links TRBV2 to TRBJ2-4, with 8 bases matching TRBD1. The CDR3 is 14 amino acids. Per germline, CDR1 SNHLY and CDR2 FYNNEI. After removal of 6 bases from V and 5 bases from J, the junction contained 6 bases not matched to a gene.